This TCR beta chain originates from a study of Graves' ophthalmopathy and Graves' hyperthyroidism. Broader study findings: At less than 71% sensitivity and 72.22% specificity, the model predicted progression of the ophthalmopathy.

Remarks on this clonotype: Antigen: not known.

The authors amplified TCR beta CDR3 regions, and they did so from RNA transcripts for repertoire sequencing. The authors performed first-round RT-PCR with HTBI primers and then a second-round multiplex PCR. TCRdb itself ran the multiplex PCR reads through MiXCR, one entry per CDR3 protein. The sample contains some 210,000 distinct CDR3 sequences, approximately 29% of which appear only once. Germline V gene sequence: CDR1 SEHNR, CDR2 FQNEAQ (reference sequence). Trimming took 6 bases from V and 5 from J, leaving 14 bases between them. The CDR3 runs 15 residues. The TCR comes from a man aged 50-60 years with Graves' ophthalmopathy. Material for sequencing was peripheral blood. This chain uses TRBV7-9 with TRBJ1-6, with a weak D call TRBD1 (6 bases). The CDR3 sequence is CASRNGGLDNSPLHF. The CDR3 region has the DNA TGTGCCAGCAGAAACGGGGGCCTAGATAATTCACCCCTCCACTTT.